What follows are 2 T cell receptor beta chains derived from one specimen sequenced in a study of blood T cell repertoires in COVID-19. Some clones are missing from TCRdb's copy, which holds only in-frame ones; the method was immunoSEQ multiplex PCR. Of nearly 65,000 clones listed, 84% are singletons. Sequenced input: peripheral blood. The receptors shown here come from a human donor in a cohort sampled during active COVID-19.

The chain couples TRBV9 to TRBJ2-2; tentative D call: TRBD1 (5 bases). V gave up 3 bases and J gave up 7 bases, with 13 bases separating them. The CDR3 has 14 amino acids. Germline loops: CDR1 SGDLS, CDR2 YYNGEE. The CDR3 reads CASSAQGYHGELFF. DNA of the CDR3: TGTGCCAGCAGCGCCCAGGGTTATCACGGGGAGCTGTTTTTT.

The rearrangement links TRBV3-1 (or the pseudogene TRBV3-2) to TRBJ2-3; 12 bases align to TRBD2. The trim removed 4 bases at V and 2 bases at J, leaving 4 bases unmatched. The germline CDR1 and CDR2 sequences are LGHDT and YNNKEL (reference sequence). CDR3 length equals 16 residues. This CDR3 is CASSRTSGNDTDTQYF. CDR3 nucleotide sequence: TGTGCCAGCAGCCGGACTAGCGGGAATGACACAGATACGCAGTATTTT.